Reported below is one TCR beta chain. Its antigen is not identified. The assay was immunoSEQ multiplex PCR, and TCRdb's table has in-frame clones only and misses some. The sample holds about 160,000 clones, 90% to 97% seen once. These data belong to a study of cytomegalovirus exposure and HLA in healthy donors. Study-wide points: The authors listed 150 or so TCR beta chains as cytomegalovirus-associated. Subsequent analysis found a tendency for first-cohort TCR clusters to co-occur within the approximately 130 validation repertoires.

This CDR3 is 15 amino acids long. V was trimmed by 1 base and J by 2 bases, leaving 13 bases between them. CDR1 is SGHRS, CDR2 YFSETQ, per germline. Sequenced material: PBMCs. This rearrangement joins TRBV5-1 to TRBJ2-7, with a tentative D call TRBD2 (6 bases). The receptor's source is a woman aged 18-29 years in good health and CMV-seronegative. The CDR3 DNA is TGCGCCAGCAGCTTGACCGGGGGAGCTCCCTACGAGCAGTACTTC. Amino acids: CASSLTGGAPYEQYF.